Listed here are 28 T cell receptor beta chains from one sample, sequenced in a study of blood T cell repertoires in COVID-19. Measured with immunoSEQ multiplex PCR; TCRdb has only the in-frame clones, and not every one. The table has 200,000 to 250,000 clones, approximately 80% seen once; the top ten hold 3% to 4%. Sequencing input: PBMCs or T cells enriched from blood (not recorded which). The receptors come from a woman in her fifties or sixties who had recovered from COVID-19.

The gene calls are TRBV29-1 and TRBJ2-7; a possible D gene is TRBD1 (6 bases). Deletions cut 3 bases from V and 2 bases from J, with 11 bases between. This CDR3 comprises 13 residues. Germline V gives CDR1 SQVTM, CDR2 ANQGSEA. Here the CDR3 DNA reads TGCAGCGTTGATGCAGGGGACGCCTACGAGCAGTACTTC. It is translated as CSVDAGDAYEQYF.

CDR3: CASPHFYNEQFF. Here the CDR3 DNA reads TGCGCCAGTCCCCATTTCTACAATGAGCAGTTCTTC. The genes are TRBV10-1 and TRBJ2-1; no firm D call. The CDR3 spans 12 residues. Germline lookup yields CDR1 WNHNN and CDR2 SYGVQD (reference sequence). The V end was cut by 9 bases, the J end by 3 bases, with 9 bases between.

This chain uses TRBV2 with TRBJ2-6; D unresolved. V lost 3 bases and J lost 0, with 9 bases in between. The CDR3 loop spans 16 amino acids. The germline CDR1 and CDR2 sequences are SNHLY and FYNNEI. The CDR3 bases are TGTGCCAGCAGTGACAGGTCAGCCTCTGGGGCCAACGTCCTGACTTTC. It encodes CASSDRSASGANVLTF.

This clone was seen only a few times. CDR3 protein: CASSLSGTGYEKLFF. In DNA form, the CDR3 reads TGTGCCAGTAGTTTGTCCGGGACAGGGTATGAAAAACTGTTTTTT. This chain joins TRBV19 and TRBJ1-4, with 9 bases fitting TRBD1. This CDR3 is built from 15 residues. Per the germline V gene, CDR1 is LNHDA and CDR2 is SQIVND (reference sequence). J lost 6 bases, V lost 5 bases, and 7 bases had no gene match.

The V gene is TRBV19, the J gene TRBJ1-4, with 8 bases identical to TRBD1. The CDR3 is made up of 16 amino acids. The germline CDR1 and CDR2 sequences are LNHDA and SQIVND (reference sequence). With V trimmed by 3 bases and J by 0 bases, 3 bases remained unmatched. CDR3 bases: TGTGCCAGTAGTATCCAGGGGGCGGCAACTAATGAAAAACTGTTTTTT. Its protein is CASSIQGAATNEKLFF.

The CDR3 loop is CASSSGQGFSYEQYF. The DNA of the CDR3 is TGTGCCAGCTCAAGTGGACAGGGATTCTCCTACGAGCAGTACTTC. The chain joins TRBV18 to TRBJ2-7, with TRBD1 matching 8 bases. Germline-derived CDR1 and CDR2 are KGHSH and LQKENI. J gave up 0 bases and V 5 bases, and 6 bases lay outside the gene matches. The CDR3 spans 15 residues.

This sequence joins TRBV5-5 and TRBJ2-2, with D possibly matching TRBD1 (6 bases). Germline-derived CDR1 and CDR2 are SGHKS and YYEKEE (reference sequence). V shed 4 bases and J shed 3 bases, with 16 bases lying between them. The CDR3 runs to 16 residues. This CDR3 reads CASSQSRDIYTGELFF. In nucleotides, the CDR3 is TGTGCCAGCAGCCAATCCCGGGACATTTACACCGGGGAGCTGTTTTTT.

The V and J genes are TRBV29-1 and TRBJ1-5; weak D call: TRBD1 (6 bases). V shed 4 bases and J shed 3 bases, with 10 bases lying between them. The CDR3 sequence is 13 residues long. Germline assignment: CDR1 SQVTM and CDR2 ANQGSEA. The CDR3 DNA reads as TGCAGCGTTGGGGGGCAGGTCAATCAGCCCCAGCATTTT. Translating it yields CSVGGQVNQPQHF.

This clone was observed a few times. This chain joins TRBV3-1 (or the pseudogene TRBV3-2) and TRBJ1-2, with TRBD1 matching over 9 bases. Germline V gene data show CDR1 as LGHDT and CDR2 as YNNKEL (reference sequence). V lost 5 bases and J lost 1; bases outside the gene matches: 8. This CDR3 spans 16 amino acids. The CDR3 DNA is TGTGCCAGCAGCGCCTGGACAGGGGACGTTAACTATGGCTACACCTTC. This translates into CASSAWTGDVNYGYTF.

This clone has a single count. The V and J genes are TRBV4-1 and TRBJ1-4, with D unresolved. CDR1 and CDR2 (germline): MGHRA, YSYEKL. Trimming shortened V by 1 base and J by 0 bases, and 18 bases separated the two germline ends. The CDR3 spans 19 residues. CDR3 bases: TGCGCCAGCAGCCAAGTCACCGGCGGAGGGCGGGCAACTAATGAAAAACTGTTTTTT. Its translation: CASSQVTGGGRATNEKLFF.

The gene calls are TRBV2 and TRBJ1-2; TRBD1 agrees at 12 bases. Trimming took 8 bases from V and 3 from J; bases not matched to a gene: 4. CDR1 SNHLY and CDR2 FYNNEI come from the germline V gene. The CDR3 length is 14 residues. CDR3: CASGGTGGYYGYTF. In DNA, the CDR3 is TGTGCCAGCGGTGGGACAGGGGGCTACTATGGCTACACCTTC.

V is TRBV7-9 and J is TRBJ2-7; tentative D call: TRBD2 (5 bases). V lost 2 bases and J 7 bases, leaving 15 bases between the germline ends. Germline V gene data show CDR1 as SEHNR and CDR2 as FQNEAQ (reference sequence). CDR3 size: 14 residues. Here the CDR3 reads CASSLPAQREEQYF. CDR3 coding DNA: TGTGCCAGCAGCTTACCTGCGCAACGGGAAGAGCAGTACTTC.

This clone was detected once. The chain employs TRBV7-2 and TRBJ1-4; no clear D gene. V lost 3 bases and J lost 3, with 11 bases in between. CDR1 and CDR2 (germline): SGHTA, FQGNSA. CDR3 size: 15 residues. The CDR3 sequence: CASSFDLGANEKLFF. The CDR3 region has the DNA TGTGCCAGCAGCTTCGACCTTGGAGCTAATGAAAAACTGTTTTTT.

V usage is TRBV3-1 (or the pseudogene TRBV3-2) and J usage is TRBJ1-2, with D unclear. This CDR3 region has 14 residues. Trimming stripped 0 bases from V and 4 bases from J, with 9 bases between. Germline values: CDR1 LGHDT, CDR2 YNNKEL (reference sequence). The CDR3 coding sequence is TGTGCCAGCAGCCAAGATGAAGGAGTCTATGGCTACACCTTC. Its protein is CASSQDEGVYGYTF.

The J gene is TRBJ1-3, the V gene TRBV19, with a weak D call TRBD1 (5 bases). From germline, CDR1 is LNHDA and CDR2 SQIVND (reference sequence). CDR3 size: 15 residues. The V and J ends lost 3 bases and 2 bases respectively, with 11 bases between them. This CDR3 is CASSIGRTPGNTIYF. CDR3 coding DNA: TGTGCCAGTAGTATCGGAAGGACACCTGGAAACACCATATATTTT.

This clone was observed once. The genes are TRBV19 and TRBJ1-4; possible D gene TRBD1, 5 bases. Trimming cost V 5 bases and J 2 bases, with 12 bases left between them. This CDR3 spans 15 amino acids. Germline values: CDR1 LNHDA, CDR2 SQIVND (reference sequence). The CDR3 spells CASSSRTTTNEKLFF. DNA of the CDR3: TGTGCCAGTAGTTCTCGGACAACGACTAATGAAAAACTGTTTTTT.

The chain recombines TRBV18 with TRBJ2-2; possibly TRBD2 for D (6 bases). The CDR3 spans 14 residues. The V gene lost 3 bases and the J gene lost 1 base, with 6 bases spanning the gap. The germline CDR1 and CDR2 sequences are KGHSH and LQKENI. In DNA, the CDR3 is TGTGCCAGCTCACCGCGGGGGAACACCGGGGAGCTGTTTTTT. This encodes CASSPRGNTGELFF.

Here the CDR3 reads CASSRGQGYEQYF. In nucleotides, the CDR3 is TGTGCCAGCAGCCGGGGACAGGGCTACGAGCAGTACTTC. This chain connects TRBV5-4 to TRBJ2-7; 9 nucleotides align to TRBD1. V lost 4 bases, J lost 3 bases, and 2 bases stayed unmatched. The CDR3 has 13 residues. The germline gives CDR1 SGHNT, CDR2 YYREEE (reference sequence).

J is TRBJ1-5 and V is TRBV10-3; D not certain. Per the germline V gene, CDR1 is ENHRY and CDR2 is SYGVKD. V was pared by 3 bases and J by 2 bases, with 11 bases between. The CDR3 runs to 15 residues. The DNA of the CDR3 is TGTGCCATCAGTGAACGGGGAGGTGGCAATCAGCCCCAGCATTTT. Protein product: CAISERGGGNQPQHF.

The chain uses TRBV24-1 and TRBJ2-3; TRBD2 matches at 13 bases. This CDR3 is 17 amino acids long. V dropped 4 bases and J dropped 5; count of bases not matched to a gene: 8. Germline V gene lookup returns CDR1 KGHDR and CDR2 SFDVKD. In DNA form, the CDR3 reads TGTGCCACCAGTGACCCTGGACTAGCGGGAGCTGGAGATACGCAGTATTTT. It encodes CATSDPGLAGAGDTQYF.

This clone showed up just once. CDR3 region: CATNHGGAFNEKLFF. In DNA form, the CDR3 reads TGTGCCACCAACCATGGCGGGGCCTTTAATGAAAAACTGTTTTTT. This chain connects TRBV24-1 to TRBJ1-4, with D possibly being TRBD1 (5 bases). The CDR3 is 15 amino acids. Germline CDR1 is KGHDR and CDR2 is SFDVKD. Trimming took off 8 bases at V and 4 bases at J, with 16 bases between the two ends.

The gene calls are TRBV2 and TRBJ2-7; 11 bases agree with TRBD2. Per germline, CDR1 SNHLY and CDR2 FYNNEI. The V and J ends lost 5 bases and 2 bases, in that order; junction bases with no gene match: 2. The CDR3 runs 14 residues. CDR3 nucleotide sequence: TGTGCCAGCAGTCTACTAGCGGGGGCCTACGAGCAGTACTTC. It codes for CASSLLAGAYEQYF.

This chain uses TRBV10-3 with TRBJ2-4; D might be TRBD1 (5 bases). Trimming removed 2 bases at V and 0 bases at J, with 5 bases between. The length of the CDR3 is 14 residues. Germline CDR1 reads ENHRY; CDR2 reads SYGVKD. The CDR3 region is CAISEGQAKNIQYF. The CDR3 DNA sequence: TGTGCCATCAGTGAGGGACAAGCCAAAAACATTCAGTACTTC.

For the CDR3, the DNA is TGTGCCAGCAGCCAGGAGGGGACTAGCGGTAGGGCGCAGTACTTC. Protein sequence: CASSQEGTSGRAQYF. The chain joins TRBV3-1 (or the pseudogene TRBV3-2) to TRBJ2-5, with 11 bases lining up with TRBD2. Germline loops: CDR1 LGHDT, CDR2 YNNKEL (reference sequence). Losses at the gene ends were 3 bases for V and 11 bases for J; bases not matched to a gene: 11. The CDR3 has 15 residues.

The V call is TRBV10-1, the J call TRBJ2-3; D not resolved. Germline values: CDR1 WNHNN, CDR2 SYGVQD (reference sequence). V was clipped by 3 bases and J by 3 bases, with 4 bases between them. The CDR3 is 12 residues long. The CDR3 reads CASSDLTDTQYF. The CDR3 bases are TGCGCCAGCAGTGACCTGACAGATACGCAGTATTTT.

The CDR3 coding sequence is TGTGCCAGCAGCCCACGACAGGGGGCCGCGTCTGGAAACACCATATATTTT. Protein product: CASSPRQGAASGNTIYF. The rearrangement joins TRBV14 to TRBJ1-3, with 10 bases aligning to TRBD1. This CDR3 spans 17 amino acids. Per the germline V gene, CDR1 is SGHDN and CDR2 is FVKESK. Trimming removed 4 bases from V and 1 base from J; junction bases left unmatched: 7. The full variable domain, completed using reference TRBV14 and TRBJ1-3, is EAGVTQFPSHSVIEKGQTVTLRCDPISGHDNLYWYRRVMGKEIKFLLHFVKESKQDESGMPNNRFLAERTGGTYSTLKVQPAELEDSGVYFCASSPRQGAASGNTIYFGEGSWLTVV.

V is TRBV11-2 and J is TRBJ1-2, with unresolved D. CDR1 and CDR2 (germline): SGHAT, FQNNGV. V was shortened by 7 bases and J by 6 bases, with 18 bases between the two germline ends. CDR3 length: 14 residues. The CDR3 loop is CASTQNRRFDGYTF. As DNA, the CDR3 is TGTGCCAGCACCCAGAACAGAAGGTTTGATGGCTACACCTTC. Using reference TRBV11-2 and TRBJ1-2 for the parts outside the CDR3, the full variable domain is EAGVAQSPRYKIIEKRQSVAFWCNPISGHATLYWYQQILGQGPKLLIQFQNNGVVDDSQLPKDRFSAERLKGVDSTLKIQPAKLEDSAVYLCASTQNRRFDGYTFGSGTRLTVV.

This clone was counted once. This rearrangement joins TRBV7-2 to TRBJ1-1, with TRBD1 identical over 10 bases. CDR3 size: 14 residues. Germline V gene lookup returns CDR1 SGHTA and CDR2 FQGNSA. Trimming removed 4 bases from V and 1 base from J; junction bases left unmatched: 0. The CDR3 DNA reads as TGTGCCAGCAGCTGGACAGGGGGGAACACTGAAGCTTTCTTT. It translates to CASSWTGGNTEAFF.